The sequence of this T cell receptor (beta chain) was determined in a study of blood T cell repertoires in COVID-19. Study at large: Acute-phase and convalescent COVID-19 samples originated in the United States, Italy and Spain. Sources were T cells, B-cell-depleted T cells, or PBMCs; the material itself was cDNA or gDNA.

Trimming shortened V by 2 bases and J by 2 bases, and 10 bases separated the two germline ends. The CDR3 contains 14 residues. Germline CDR1 reads MNHNS; CDR2 reads SASEGT. In the authors' methods: Amplification of reference gene primers was used by the study to estimate nucleated cell counts. TCRdb's table, derived via immunoSEQ multiplex PCR, lists solely in-frame clones and lacks some. V, J and clone size are taken as reported in that table, and D and trimming were inferred from the DNA itself. Of tens of thousands of clones in the sample, 79% were seen once. The sample comprised peripheral blood. This TCR came from a man in his fifties or sixties with active or convalescent COVID-19. The chain couples TRBV6-1 to TRBJ2-7; the D gene is possibly TRBD2 (5 bases). CDR3 in amino acids: CASSEQERAYEQYF. In DNA, the CDR3 is TGTGCCAGCAGTGAACAGGAGAGGGCCTACGAGCAGTACTTC.